Listed below are T cell receptor beta chains from one sample, sequenced in a study of T cells in Graves' hyperthyroidism and ophthalmopathy. TCRdb fed the multiplex PCR reads into MiXCR, producing one record per CDR3 protein. This table holds under 250,000 distinct CDR3 sequences, approximately 23% found once. The sequencing input was blood. The receptors stem from a woman between 35 and 50 years old with Graves' ophthalmopathy. The CDR3 runs from the conserved cysteine through the conserved F or W. Fields, in order: J gene, clone size, D gene, CDR3 length, V gene, CDR3 DNA, CDR3 protein. The D gene is left open where the match is weak. For some rows the clone size is stated as once, few or many, or as a class when expanded; others skip it.

TRBJ2-5	many	.	14	TRBV28	TGTGCCAGCAGTTCCGCAGGGTACCAAGAGACCCAGTACTTC	CASSSAGYQETQYF
TRBJ1-1	.	.	11	TRBV10-2	TGCGCCAGCAGACACAACACTGAAGCTTTCTTT	CASRHNTEAFF
TRBJ2-7	many	TRBD1	14	TRBV28	TGTGCCAGCAATAACAGGGGGTCAAACTACGAGCAGTACTTC	CASNNRGSNYEQYF
TRBJ2-2	.	TRBD2	19	TRBV6-2/TRBV6-3	TGTGCCAGCATGGGGGTTTTCAAACTAGCGGAGATAAACACCGGGGAGCTGTTTTTT	CASMGVFKLAEINTGELFF
TRBJ1-5	many	.	12	TRBV20-1	TGCAGTGCGGAGTCAGGGTTTCAGCCCCAGCATTTT	CSAESGFQPQHF
TRBJ1-1	many	.	12	TRBV10-2	TGCGCCAGCAGTGTTCCGGGTACTGAAGCTTTCTTT	CASSVPGTEAFF
TRBJ1-1	many	.	14	TRBV4-1	TGCGCCAGCAGCCAAGAAGGGAGTGGGAAGGAAGCTTTCTTT	CASSQEGSGKEAFF
TRBJ2-7	many	.	14	TRBV20-1	TGCAGTGCCCCTGGACTAACCAGAACCTACGAGCAGTACTTC	CSAPGLTRTYEQYF
TRBJ2-7	many	TRBD1	13	TRBV27	TGTGCCAGCAGTTTTTCAGGGGGCCAAGGGCAGTACTTC	CASSFSGGQGQYF
TRBJ2-5	many	TRBD1	16	TRBV15	TGTGCCACCAGCAGACTCTGGGACAGGGAAAGCGAGACCCAGTACTTC	CATSRLWDRESETQYF
TRBJ2-2	many	TRBD2	16	TRBV6-1	TGTGCCAGCAGCCCCCGCGGACTAGCGGGATCCGGGGAGCTGTTTTTT	CASSPRGLAGSGELFF
TRBJ2-7	.	TRBD2	11	TRBV20-1	TGCAGTGCAGGCGGGGGTTACGAGCAGTACTTC	CSAGGGYEQYF
TRBJ1-2	many	.	13	TRBV18	TGTGCCAGCTCACCTTCTGGGGTATATGGCTACACCTTC	CASSPSGVYGYTF
TRBJ2-7	many	TRBD2	15	TRBV5-1	TGCGCCAGCAGCTCGACTAGCGGGAGGATGTACGAGCAGTACTTC	CASSSTSGRMYEQYF
TRBJ1-2	.	.	14	TRBV7-9	TGTGCCAGCAGCTTAGATGGGGATGCCTATGGCTACACCTTC	CASSLDGDAYGYTF
TRBJ1-1	many	.	13	TRBV6-1	TGTGCCAGCAGTGTACGGCAGAACACTGAAGCTTTCTTT	CASSVRQNTEAFF
TRBJ2-5	many	.	13	TRBV28	TGTGCCAGCAGTGGGAGTAAGAAAGAGACCCAGTACTTC	CASSGSKKETQYF
TRBJ2-7	many	.	13	TRBV20-1	TGCAGTGCTAGAGGGCAAACCTCCTACGAGCAGTACTTC	CSARGQTSYEQYF
TRBJ2-2	.	TRBD1	15	TRBV18	TGTGCCAGCTCACCCAGCGACAGGGACACCGGGGAGCTGTTTTTT	CASSPSDRDTGELFF
TRBJ1-1	many	.	14	TRBV2	TGTGCCAGCAGTGTTCAGCGGATGAACACTGAAGCTTTCTTT	CASSVQRMNTEAFF
TRBJ2-5	.	.	13	TRBV28	TGTGCCAGCTCAAGACCCTTCCGGGAGACCCAGTACTTC	CASSRPFRETQYF
TRBJ2-7	many	.	11	TRBV29-1	TGCAGCGTCCTGACGGGACGCGAGCAGTACTTC	CSVLTGREQYF
TRBJ2-5	.	.	14	TRBV6-2/TRBV6-3	TGTGCCAGCAGTTACTCAGGGGTCGGGGAGACCCAGTACTTC	CASSYSGVGETQYF
TRBJ1-3	many	TRBD1	15	TRBV28	TGTGCCAGCAGTTTTCAGGGGGCGTTTGGAAACACCATATATTTT	CASSFQGAFGNTIYF
TRBJ2-5	many	.	15	TRBV18	TGTGCCAGCTCTCTCGACTTTCGGACTAAAGAGACCCAGTACTTC	CASSLDFRTKETQYF
TRBJ1-3	many	TRBD1	15	TRBV7-2	TGTGCCAGCAGCCCAACGGGGGACAGCGGAAACACCATATATTTT	CASSPTGDSGNTIYF
TRBJ2-1	many	.	14	TRBV28	TGTGCCAGCAGCTCAGCGTTGGGTACAATAAGGGAGTTCTTC	CASSSALGTIREFF
TRBJ2-2	.	TRBD2	15	TRBV28	TGTGCCAGCGAACCGGGCGGGAGCGTAGCCGGGGAGCTGTTTTTT	CASEPGGSVAGELFF
TRBJ2-7	many	TRBD2	15	TRBV5-1	TGCGCCAGCAGCACAGGACTAGCGGGAGTACCCGAGCAGTACTTC	CASSTGLAGVPEQYF
TRBJ1-3	many	.	14	TRBV28	TGTGCCAGCCTTAGTGGGGCCTCTGGAAACACCATATATTTT	CASLSGASGNTIYF
TRBJ2-7	many	TRBD1	15	TRBV5-1	TGCGCCAGCAGCTTGGACGGGACAGGGGCCTACGAGCAGTACTTC	CASSLDGTGAYEQYF
TRBJ1-2	many	.	17	TRBV6-1	TGTGCCAGCAGTGGTGATCCGCGTCGTTGGAAAAACTATGGCTACACCTTC	CASSGDPRRWKNYGYTF
TRBJ1-5	many	TRBD1	18	TRBV20-1	TGCAGTGCTAGACAAGCCTCAGGGGGCCCGTTCAGAAGTCAGCCCCAGCATTTT	CSARQASGGPFRSQPQHF
TRBJ2-7	many	.	16	TRBV30	TGTGCCTGGAGTGTAACGTGGGAGGCAAGGGGGGACGAGCAGTACTTC	CAWSVTWEARGDEQYF
TRBJ1-1	many	.	15	TRBV10-3	TGTGCCATCAGATCGGCAACAGGGTCGAACACTGAAGCTTTCTTT	CAIRSATGSNTEAFF
TRBJ2-7	many	.	11	TRBV7-9	TGTGCCAGCAGCCTTGGGGACATCGCCTACTTC	CASSLGDIAYF
TRBJ2-2	once	.	12	TRBV2	TGTGCCAGCAGCAAAATAACCGGGGAGCTGTTTTTT	CASSKITGELFF
TRBJ2-7	many	TRBD1	15	TRBV7-2	TGTGCCAGCAGCTTCAAGACAGGGACCAACTACGAGCAGTACTTC	CASSFKTGTNYEQYF
TRBJ2-7	.	TRBD2	15	TRBV20-1	TGCAGTGCTATGGGAACCGGACTAGCGGGAAACGAGCAGTACTTC	CSAMGTGLAGNEQYF
TRBJ2-5	many	.	15	TRBV7-2	TGTGCCAGCAGCTTAGCGAGGACGGAACAAGAGACCCAGTACTTC	CASSLARTEQETQYF
TRBJ1-1	many	TRBD1	15	TRBV24-1	TGTGCCACCAGTGATTCGGGGACAGTGAACACTGAAGCTTTCTTT	CATSDSGTVNTEAFF
TRBJ2-4	many	.	14	TRBV5-1	TGCGCCAGCAGCCCTGATGGGGTAGGAAACATTCAGTACTTC	CASSPDGVGNIQYF
TRBJ1-1	many	.	12	TRBV28	TGTGCCAGCAGTTTATTTGGGTTTGAAGCTTTCTTT	CASSLFGFEAFF
TRBJ1-5	many	.	16	TRBV25-1	TGTGCCAGCAGTGAAGGTGAGAGGTTAGGAAATCAGCCCCAGCATTTT	CASSEGERLGNQPQHF
TRBJ2-7	.	.	13	TRBV28	TGTGCCAGCAGTGCACAGGGAGGCCACGAGCGGTACTTC	CASSAQGGHERYF
TRBJ1-1	many	.	12	TRBV2	TGTGCCAGCAGCGCAGGGGTCACTGAAGCTTTCTTT	CASSAGVTEAFF
TRBJ2-2	many	.	14	TRBV6-1	TGTGCCAGCAGTGAAATCAGGGGTACCGGGGAGCTGTTTTTT	CASSEIRGTGELFF